The clone carrying this TCR beta chain was seen once. What it binds is not known. This table comes from immunoSEQ multiplex PCR, and its TCRdb copy is limited to in-frame clones, with some not included. The sample has hundreds of thousands of clones; approximately 90% are singletons. Trimming left V 4 bases short and J 5 bases short, with 11 bases between. Per the germline V gene, CDR1 is SQVTM and CDR2 is ANQGSEA. The CDR3 is made up of 12 amino acids. This sample is drawn from a study of Ad26.COV2.S vaccination and SARS-CoV-2 variants. Across the whole study: COV1001, an Ad26.COV2.S trial, supplied this vaccine-arm donor. By the intramuscular route, Ad26.COV2.S was given once, or twice 56 days apart.

Treatment defined: roughly 18 received Ad26.COV2.S at low or high dose, single or two shots; 5 received placebo; per-sample allocation not given. The samples were gathered on day 63 after the first injection of vaccine or placebo. This person who donated was an adult of 18-55 years in Boston. Whole-study results and caveats: Individuals receiving vaccine had higher spike-specific TCR breadth than placebo recipients did.

The sequence was collected from a person between 18 and 60 years old who received the Ad26.COV2.S COVID-19 vaccine or a placebo. The source was peripheral blood, collected in a trial of Ad26.COV2.S vaccine versus placebo. The J gene is TRBJ1-1, the V gene TRBV29-1; a weak D match, TRBD1 (5 bases). The CDR3 spells CSVGGVVTEAFF. The CDR3 nucleotides are TGCAGCGTTGGAGGGGTGGTTACTGAAGCTTTCTTT.